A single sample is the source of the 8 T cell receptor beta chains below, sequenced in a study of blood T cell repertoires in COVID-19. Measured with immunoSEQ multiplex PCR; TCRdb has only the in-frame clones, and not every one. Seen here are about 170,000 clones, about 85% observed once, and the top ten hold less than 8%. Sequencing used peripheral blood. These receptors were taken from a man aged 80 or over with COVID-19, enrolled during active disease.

CDR3 loop: CASSQDRADGYTF. In DNA, the CDR3 is TGTGCCAGCTCCCAGGACAGGGCTGATGGCTACACCTTC. The rearrangement links TRBV18 to TRBJ1-2; 8 bases are shared with TRBD1. The CDR3 is made up of 13 amino acids. V was clipped by 6 bases and J by 6 bases; unmatched bases: 6. The germline CDR1 and CDR2 sequences are KGHSH and LQKENI.

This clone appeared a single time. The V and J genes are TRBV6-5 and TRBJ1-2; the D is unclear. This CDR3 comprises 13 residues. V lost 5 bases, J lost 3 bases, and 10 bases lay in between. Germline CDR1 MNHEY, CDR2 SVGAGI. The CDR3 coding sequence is TGTGCCAGCAGTCTACTCACGGACTATGGCTACACCTTC. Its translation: CASSLLTDYGYTF.

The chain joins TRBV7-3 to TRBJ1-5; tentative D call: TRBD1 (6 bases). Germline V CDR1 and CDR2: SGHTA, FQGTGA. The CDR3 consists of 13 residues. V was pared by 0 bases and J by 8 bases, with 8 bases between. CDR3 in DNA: TGTGCCAGCAGCTTAACAGGGGACAAGCCCCAGCATTTT. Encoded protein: CASSLTGDKPQHF.

The CDR3 nucleotides read TGTGCCAGCAGGGAATACAAGAACACCGGGGAGCTGTTTTTT. It yields the protein CASREYKNTGELFF. This chain uses TRBV2 with TRBJ2-2; no definite D call. The CDR3 extends over 14 amino acids. Trimming took 6 bases from V and 1 from J, leaving 9 bases between them. The germline V gene encodes CDR1 SNHLY and CDR2 FYNNEI.

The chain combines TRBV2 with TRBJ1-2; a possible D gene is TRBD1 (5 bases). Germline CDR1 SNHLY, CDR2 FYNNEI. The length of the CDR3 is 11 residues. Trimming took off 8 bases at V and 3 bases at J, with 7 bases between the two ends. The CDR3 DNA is TGTGCCAGCTACAGGTACTATGGCTACACCTTC. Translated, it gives CASYRYYGYTF.

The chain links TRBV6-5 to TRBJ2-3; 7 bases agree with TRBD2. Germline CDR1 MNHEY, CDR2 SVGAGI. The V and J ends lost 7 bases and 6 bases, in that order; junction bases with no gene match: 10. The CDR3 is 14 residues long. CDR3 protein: CASTLGRARDTQYF. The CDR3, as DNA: TGTGCCAGCACCCTAGGGAGGGCCCGGGATACGCAGTATTTT.

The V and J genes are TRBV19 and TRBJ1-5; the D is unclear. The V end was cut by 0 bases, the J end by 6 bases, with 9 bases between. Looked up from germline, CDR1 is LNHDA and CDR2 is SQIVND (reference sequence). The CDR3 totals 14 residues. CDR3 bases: TGTGCCAGTAGTATAGAAGGAGTGGGTCAGCCCCAGCATTTT. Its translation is CASSIEGVGQPQHF.

CDR3 residues: CASSPAGAYNEQFF. CDR3 nucleotides: TGTGCCAGCAGCCCAGCGGGGGCCTACAATGAGCAGTTCTTC. The chain links TRBV27 to TRBJ2-1, with TRBD2 identical over 8 bases. V was clipped by 6 bases and J by 2 bases; unmatched bases: 3. This CDR3 spans 14 amino acids. Germline V gives CDR1 MNHEY, CDR2 SMNVEV (reference sequence).